This T cell receptor (beta chain) was obtained from a study of blood T cell repertoires in COVID-19. In the study overall: The analysed material was cDNA or gDNA that came from T cells, B-cell-depleted T cells, or PBMCs.

The data were produced by immunoSEQ multiplex PCR, yet TCRdb's version contains in-frame clones alone and is incomplete. The table includes under 450,000 clones, over 75% detected once. CDR1 and CDR2 from the germline V gene are MDHEN and SYDVKM. Trimming cost V 4 bases and J 3 bases; bases outside gene matches: 3. The CDR3 runs 15 residues. The TCR sequence derives from a woman aged 40 to 50 with COVID-19, enrolled during active disease. Source material: peripheral blood. This chain links TRBV28 with TRBJ2-1, with 10 bases matching TRBD2. CDR3 sequence reads: CASSYSGRLYNEQFF. The CDR3 nucleotides read TGTGCCAGCAGTTATAGCGGGAGGCTCTACAATGAGCAGTTCTTC.